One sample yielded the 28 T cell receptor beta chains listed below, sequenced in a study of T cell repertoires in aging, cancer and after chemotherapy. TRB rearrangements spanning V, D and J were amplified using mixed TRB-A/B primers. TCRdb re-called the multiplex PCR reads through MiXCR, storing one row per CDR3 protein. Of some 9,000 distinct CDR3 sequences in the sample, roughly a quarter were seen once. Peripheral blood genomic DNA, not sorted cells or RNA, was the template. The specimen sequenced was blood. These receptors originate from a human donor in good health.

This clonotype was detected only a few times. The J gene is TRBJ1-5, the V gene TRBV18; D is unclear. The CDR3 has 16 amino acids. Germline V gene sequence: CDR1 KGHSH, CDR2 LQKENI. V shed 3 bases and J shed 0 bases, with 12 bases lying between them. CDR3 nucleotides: TGTGCCAGCTCACCCAGTCGAGTGACTAGCAATCAGCCCCAGCATTTT. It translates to CASSPSRVTSNQPQHF.

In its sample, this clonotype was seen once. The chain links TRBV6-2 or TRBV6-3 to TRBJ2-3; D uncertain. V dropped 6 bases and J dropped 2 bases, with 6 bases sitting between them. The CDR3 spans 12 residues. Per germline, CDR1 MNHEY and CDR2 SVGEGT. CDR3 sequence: CASRILTDTQYF. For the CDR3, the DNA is TGTGCCAGCAGAATCCTCACAGATACGCAGTATTTT.

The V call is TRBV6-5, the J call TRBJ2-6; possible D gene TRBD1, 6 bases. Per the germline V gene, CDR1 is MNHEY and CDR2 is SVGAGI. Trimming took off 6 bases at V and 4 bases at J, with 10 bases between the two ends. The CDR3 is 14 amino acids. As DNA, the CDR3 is TGTGCCAGCAGGCGTCAGGGGGGGGCCAACGTCCTGACTTTC. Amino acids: CASRRQGGANVLTF.

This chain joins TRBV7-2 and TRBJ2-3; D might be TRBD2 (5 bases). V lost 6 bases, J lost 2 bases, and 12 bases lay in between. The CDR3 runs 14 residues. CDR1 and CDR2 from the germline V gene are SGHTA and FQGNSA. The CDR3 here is CASRPTSSTDTQYF. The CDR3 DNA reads TGTGCCAGCAGACCCACTAGTTCCACAGATACGCAGTATTTT.

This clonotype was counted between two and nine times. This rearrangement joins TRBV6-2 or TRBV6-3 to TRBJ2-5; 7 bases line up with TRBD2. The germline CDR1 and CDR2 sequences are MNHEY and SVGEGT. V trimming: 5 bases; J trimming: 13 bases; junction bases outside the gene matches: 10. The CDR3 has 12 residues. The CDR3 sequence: CASSPTSATLYF. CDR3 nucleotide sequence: TGTGCCAGCAGTCCAACTAGCGCCACTCTGTACTTC.

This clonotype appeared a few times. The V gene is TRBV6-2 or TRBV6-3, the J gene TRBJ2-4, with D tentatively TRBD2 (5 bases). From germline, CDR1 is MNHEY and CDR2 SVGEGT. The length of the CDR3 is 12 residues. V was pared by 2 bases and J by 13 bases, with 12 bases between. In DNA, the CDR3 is TGTGCCAGCAGTTACGGCGGGTCAGTCCAGTACTTC. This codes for CASSYGGSVQYF.

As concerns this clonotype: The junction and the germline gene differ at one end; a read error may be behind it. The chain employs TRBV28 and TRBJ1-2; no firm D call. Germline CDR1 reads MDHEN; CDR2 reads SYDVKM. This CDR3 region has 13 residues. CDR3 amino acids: CASSRPPKGKKYF. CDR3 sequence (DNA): TGTGCCAGCAGTCGTCCCCCGAAGGGCAAGAAGTACTTC.

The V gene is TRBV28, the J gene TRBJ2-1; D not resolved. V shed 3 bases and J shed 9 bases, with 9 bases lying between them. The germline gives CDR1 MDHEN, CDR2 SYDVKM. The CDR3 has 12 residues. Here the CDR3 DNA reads TGTGCCAGCAGTTTCGAACGCTTTGAGCAGTTCTTC. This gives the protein CASSFERFEQFF.

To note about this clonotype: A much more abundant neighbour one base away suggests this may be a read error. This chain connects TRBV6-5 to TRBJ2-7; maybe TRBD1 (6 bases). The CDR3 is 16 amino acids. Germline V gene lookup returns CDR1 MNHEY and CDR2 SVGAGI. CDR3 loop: CASRTGLETASYEKYF. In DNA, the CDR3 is TGTGCCAGCAGGACAGGACTCGAGACCGCATCCTACGAGAAGTACTTC.

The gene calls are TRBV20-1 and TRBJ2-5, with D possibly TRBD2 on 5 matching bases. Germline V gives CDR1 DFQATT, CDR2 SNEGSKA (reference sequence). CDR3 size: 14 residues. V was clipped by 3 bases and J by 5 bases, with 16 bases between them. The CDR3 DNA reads TGCAGTGCTAGTTTTGCCGGGGTATATGAGACCCAGTACTTC. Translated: CSASFAGVYETQYF.

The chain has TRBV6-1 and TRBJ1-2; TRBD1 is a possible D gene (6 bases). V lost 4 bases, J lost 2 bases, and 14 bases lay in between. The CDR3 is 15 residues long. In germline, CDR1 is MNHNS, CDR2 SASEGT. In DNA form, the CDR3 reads TGTGCCAGCAGTGGGTTACAGGGATGGAACTATGGCTACACCTTC. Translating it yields CASSGLQGWNYGYTF.

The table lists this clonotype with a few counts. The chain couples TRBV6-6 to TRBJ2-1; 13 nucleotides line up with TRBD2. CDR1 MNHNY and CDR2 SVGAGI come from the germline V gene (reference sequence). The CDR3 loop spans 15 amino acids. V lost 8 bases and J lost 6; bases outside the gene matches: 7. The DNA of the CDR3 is TGTGCCAGCCTGTTTGGGACTAGCGGGACCAATGAGCAGTTCTTC. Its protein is CASLFGTSGTNEQFF.

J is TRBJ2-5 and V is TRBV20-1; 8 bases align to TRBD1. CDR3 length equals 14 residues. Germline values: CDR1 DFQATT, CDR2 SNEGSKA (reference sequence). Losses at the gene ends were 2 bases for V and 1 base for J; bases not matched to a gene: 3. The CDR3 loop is CSARTDRAQETQYF. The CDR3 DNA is TGCAGTGCTAGAACGGACAGGGCCCAAGAGACCCAGTACTTC.

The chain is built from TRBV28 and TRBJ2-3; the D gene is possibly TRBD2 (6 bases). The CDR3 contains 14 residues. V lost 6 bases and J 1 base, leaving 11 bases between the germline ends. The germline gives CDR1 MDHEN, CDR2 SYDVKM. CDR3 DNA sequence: TGTGCCAGCAGCCCGGGACTTCGCACAGATACGCAGTATTTT. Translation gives CASSPGLRTDTQYF. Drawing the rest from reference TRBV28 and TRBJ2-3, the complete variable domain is DVKVTQSSRYLVKRTGEKVFLECVQDMDHENMFWYRQDPGLGLRLIYFSYDVKMKEKGDIPEGYSVSREKKERFSLILESASTNQTSMYLCASSPGLRTDTQYFGPGTRLTVL.

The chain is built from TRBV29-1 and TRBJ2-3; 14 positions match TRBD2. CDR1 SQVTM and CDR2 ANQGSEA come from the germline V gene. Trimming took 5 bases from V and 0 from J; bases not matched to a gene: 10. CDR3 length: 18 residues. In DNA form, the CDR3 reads TGCAGCGTTACCGGGACTAGCGGGGGCGTCGCGAGCACAGATACGCAGTATTTT. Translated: CSVTGTSGGVASTDTQYF.

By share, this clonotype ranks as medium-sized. CDR3 sequence: CSARGQGPNTQYF. Here the CDR3 DNA reads TGCAGTGCTAGAGGACAGGGGCCTAATACCCAGTACTTC. This chain links TRBV20-1 with TRBJ2-5, with 8 bases lining up with TRBD1. CDR1 is DFQATT, CDR2 SNEGSKA, per germline (reference sequence). The V segment lost 1 base and the J segment 8 bases; nucleotides outside the gene matches: 6. The CDR3 consists of 13 residues.

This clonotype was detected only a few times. The CDR3 spells CASSPAIPGQNTEAFF. CDR3 coding DNA: TGTGCCAGCTCACCAGCAATTCCGGGCCAGAACACTGAAGCTTTCTTT. The V and J genes are TRBV18 and TRBJ1-1; no definite D call. CDR3 size: 16 residues. Germline CDR1 and CDR2: KGHSH and LQKENI. The V end lost 2 bases, the J end lost 1 base, and 14 bases lay between the germline ends.

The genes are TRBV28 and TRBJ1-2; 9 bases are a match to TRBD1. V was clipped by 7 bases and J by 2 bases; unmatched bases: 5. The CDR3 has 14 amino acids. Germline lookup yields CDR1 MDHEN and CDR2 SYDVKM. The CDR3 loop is CASTEQGANYGYTF. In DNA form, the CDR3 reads TGTGCCAGCACCGAACAGGGGGCAAACTATGGCTACACCTTC.

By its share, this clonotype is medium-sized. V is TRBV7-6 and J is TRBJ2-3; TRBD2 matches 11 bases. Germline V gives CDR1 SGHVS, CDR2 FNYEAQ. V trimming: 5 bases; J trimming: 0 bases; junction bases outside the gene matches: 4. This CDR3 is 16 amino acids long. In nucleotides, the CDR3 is TGTGCCAGCAGCCCGACTAGCGGGGCTAGCACAGATACGCAGTATTTT. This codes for CASSPTSGASTDTQYF. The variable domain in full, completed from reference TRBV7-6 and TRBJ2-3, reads GAGVSQSPRYKVTKRGQDVALRCDPISGHVSLYWYRQALGQGPEFLTYFNYEAQQDKSGLPNDRFSAERPEGSISTLTIQRTEQRDSAMYRCASSPTSGASTDTQYFGPGTRLTVL.

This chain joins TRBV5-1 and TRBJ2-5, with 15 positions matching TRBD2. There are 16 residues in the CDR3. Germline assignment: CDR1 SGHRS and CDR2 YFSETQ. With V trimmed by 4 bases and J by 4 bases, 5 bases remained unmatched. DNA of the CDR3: TGCGCCAGCAGCAGGGGACTAGCGGGAGGTGGAGAGACCCAGTACTTC. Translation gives CASSRGLAGGGETQYF. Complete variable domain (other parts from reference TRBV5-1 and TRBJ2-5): KAGVTQTPRYLIKTRGQQVTLSCSPISGHRSVSWYQQTPGQGLQFLFEYFSETQRNKGNFPGRFSGRQFSNSRSEMNVSTLELGDSALYLCASSRGLAGGGETQYFGPGTRLLVL.

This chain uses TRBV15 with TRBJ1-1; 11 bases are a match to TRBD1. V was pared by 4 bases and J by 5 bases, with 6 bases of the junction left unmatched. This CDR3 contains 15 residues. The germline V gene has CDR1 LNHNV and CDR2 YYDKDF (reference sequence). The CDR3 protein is CATSTGGQGGTEAFF. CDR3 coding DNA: TGTGCCACCAGCACCGGGGGACAGGGGGGGACTGAAGCTTTCTTT.

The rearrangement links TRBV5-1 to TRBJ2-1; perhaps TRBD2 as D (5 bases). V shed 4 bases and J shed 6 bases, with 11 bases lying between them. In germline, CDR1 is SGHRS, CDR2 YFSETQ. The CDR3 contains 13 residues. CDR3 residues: CASSGGLSNEQFF. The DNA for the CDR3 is TGCGCCAGCAGCGGAGGACTGAGCAATGAGCAGTTCTTC.

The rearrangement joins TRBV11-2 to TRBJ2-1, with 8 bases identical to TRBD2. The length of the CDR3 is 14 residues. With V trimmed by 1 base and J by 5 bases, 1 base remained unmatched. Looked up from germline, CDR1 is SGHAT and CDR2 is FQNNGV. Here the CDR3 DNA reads TGTGCCAGCAGCTTAGGGACTAGCCACAATGAGCAGTTCTTC. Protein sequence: CASSLGTSHNEQFF. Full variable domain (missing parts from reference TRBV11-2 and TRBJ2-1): EAGVAQSPRYKIIEKRQSVAFWCNPISGHATLYWYQQILGQGPKLLIQFQNNGVVDDSQLPKDRFSAERLKGVDSTLKIQPAKLEDSAVYLCASSLGTSHNEQFFGPGTRLTVL.

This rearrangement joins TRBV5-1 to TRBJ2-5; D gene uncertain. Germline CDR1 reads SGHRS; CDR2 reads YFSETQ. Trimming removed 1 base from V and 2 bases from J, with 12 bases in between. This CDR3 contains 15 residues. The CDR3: CASSLRVAAQETQYF. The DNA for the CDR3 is TGCGCCAGCAGCTTGAGGGTAGCAGCGCAAGAGACCCAGTACTTC.

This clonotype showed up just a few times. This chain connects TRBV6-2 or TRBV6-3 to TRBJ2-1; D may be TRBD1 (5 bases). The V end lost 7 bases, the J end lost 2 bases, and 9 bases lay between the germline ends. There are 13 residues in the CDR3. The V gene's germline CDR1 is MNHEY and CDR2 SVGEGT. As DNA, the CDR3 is TGTGCCAGCACAGGGTCGACCTACAATGAGCAGTTCTTC. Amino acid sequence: CASTGSTYNEQFF.

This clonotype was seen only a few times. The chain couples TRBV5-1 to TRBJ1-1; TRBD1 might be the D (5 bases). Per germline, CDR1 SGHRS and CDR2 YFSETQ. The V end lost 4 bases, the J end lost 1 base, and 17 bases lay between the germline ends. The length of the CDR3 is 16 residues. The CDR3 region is CASSPRGGFQNTEAFF. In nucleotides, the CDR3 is TGCGCCAGCAGCCCCCGGGGGGGATTCCAGAACACTGAAGCTTTCTTT.

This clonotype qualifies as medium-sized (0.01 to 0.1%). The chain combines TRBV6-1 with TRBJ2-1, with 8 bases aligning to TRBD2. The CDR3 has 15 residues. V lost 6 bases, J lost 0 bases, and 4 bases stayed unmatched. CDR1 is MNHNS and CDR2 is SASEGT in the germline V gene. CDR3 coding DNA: TGTGCCAGCAGCCACGGGAGGGGCTCCTACAATGAGCAGTTCTTC. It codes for CASSHGRGSYNEQFF.

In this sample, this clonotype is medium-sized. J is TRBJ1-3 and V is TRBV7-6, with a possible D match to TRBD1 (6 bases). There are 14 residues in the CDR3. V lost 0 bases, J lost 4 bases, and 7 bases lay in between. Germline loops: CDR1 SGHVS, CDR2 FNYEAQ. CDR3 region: CASSLAGQGNTIYF. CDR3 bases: TGTGCCAGCAGCTTAGCCGGACAGGGAAACACCATATATTTT.